This T cell receptor beta chain was recorded in a study of CD8+ T cells in alopecia areata. At the level of the study: Treatment comprised oral tofacitinib, 5 to 10 mg twice daily, in treated patients. Study-level findings and limits: With patients, TCR sharing proved less clear than in mice, a difference possibly related to HLA.

Reverse transcribed after extraction, RNA yielded cDNA as the sequencing template. Data came from immunoSEQ multiplex PCR; TCRdb stores just in-frame clones and leaves some out. Seen here are more than 200,000 clones, around 66% observed once, and the top ten hold around 1.2%. Per germline, CDR1 GTSNPN and CDR2 SVGIG (reference sequence). The CDR3 has 15 amino acids. V lost 2 bases to trimming and J lost 3 bases; unmatched junction nucleotides: 4. As for this clone: Antigen specificity is unknown.

Treatment noted: oral pan-JAK inhibitor, 5-10 mg twice daily. Both CD4+ and CD8+ T cells were separated by sorting PBMCs. This TCR derives from a human donor with alopecia areata. The rearrangement joins TRBV30 to TRBJ2-3; 11 nucleotides line up with TRBD2. Here the sequenced sample was CD4+ T cells sorted from blood, taken at approximately week 45, from a patient treated with tofacitinib. The CDR3 DNA reads TGTGCCTGGAGTCCTCTAGCGGGGGGTACAGATACGCAGTATTTT. It yields the protein CAWSPLAGGTDTQYF.